The T cell receptor beta chain described here comes from a study of a mutant IDH1 vaccine in newly diagnosed glioma. The overall study: Treated patients comprised roughly 60% males and around 40% females, mean age about 43 years.

The time point here: baseline, week 1 (first vaccination visit). Noted treatment: pre-vaccination baseline after standard-of-care therapy. Each tumor in the donors was a new WHO grade 3 or 4 astrocytoma, IDH1-mutant and ATRX-lost. Generated by immunoSEQ multiplex PCR, the TCRdb table keeps only in-frame clones and is missing some. The sample shows about 98,000 clones, 70% to 90% of them seen only once. CDR3 length: 15 residues. Germline CDR1 is ENHRY and CDR2 is SYGVKD. Trimming cost V 0 bases and J 8 bases; bases outside gene matches: 7. The input for sequencing was PBMCs, taken from a glioma patient treated with radiotherapy, temozolomide or both. The chain uses TRBV10-3 and TRBJ2-1, with 7 bases aligning to TRBD2. The TCR originated in a woman aged 45 to 65 with glioma. DNA for the CDR3: TGTGCCATCAGTGAGTCGGGCGGGAGTTGGTATGAGCAGTTCTTC. Its translation is CAISESGGSWYEQFF.